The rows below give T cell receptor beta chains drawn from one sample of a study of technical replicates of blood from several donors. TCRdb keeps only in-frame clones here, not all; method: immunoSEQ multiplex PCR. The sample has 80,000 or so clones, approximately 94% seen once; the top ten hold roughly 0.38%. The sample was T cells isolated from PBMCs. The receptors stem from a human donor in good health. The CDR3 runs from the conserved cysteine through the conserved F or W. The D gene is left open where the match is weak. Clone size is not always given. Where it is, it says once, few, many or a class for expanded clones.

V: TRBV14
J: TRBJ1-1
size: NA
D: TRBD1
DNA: TGTGCCAGCAGCCGCGGACAGGGGGGACACACTGAAGCTTTCTTT
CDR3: CASSRGQGGHTEAFF

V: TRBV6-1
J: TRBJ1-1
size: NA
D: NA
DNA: TGTGCCAACGGGGGGTACCCTGAAGCTTTCTTT
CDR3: CANGGYPEAFF

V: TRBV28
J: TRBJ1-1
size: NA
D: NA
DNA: TGTGCCAGCAGTTTTTTCGCAGGGAACACTGAAGCTTTCTTT
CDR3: CASSFFAGNTEAFF

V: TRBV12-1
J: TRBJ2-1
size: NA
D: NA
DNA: TGTGCCAGCAGCTTTGTAGCGGGAGGGCCCATCAATGAGCAGTTCTTC
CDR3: CASSFVAGGPINEQFF

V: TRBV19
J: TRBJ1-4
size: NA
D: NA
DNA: TGTGCCAGTAGTATAGATCTAGTCGAAAAACTGTTTTTT
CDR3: CASSIDLVEKLFF

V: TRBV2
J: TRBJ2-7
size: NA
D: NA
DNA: TGTGCCAGCAGTGCGTCTGGACTACTATACGAGCAGTACTTC
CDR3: CASSASGLLYEQYF

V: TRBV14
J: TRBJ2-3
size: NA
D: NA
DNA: TGTGCCAGCAGCCAAGGAGGCACAGATACGCAGTATTTT
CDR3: CASSQGGTDTQYF

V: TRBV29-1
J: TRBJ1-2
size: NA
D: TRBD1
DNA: TGCAGCGTCCTACCTAACAGGGGGCTTGACTATGGCTACACCTTC
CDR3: CSVLPNRGLDYGYTF

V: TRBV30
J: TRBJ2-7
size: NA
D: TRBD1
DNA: TGTGGGACAGGGGGGGACAGGAGCGAGCAGTACTTC
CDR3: CGTGGDRSEQYF

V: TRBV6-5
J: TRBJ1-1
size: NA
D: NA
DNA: TGTGCCAGCAGGGCGGGGCATTATAACACTGAAGCTTTCTTT
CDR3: CASRAGHYNTEAFF

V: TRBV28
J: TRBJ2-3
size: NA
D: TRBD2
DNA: TGTGCCAGCAGTGGAATAGGACTAGCGGGAGCGGTAGATACGCAGTATTTT
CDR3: CASSGIGLAGAVDTQYF

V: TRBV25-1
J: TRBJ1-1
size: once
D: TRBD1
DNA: TGTGCCAGCAGTGAATCCGGGACAGGGTTGGCCGAAGCTTTCTTT
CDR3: CASSESGTGLAEAFF

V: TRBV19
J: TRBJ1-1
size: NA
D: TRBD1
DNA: TGTGCCAGTACTCCAACAGGGGTAAGCACTGAAGCTTTCTTT
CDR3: CASTPTGVSTEAFF

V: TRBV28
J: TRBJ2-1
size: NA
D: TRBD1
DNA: TGTGCCAGCAGTTCAAGGACAGGGGAGGAGGAGCAGTTCTTC
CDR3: CASSSRTGEEEQFF

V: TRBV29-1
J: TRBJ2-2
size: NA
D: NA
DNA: TGCAGCGTTCGGCAGGACGGGGAGCTGTTTTTT
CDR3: CSVRQDGELFF